The source of this T cell receptor (beta chain) is a study of T cells after posttransplantation cyclophosphamide. Whole-study findings and limits: After PTCy, TRB diversity resembled that of CNI/methotrexate controls. Donor-recipient repertoire similarity was low at 1-2 months, rising over year one. Blood and skin or GI T cell repertoires showed limited TRB overlap.

J gave up 7 bases and V 4 bases, and 7 bases lay outside the gene matches. The CDR3 contains 14 residues. Germline lookup yields CDR1 SGHRS and CDR2 YFSETQ. TCRdb's copy holds only in-frame clones and misses some; the assay was immunoSEQ multiplex PCR. This sample carries roughly 1,800 clones, none of them present only once. Judged by abundance, this clone is medium-sized. What it binds is not known. A marrow graft followed busulfan-fludarabine conditioning, with cyclophosphamide on days +3 and +4. The chain is built from TRBV5-1 and TRBJ1-4; 7 nucleotides match TRBD1. The sequence was collected from a female patient in her 60s who received an allogeneic stem cell transplant from a related donor and was CMV-positive. These T cells may partly come from the graft donor. The sequenced sample was PBMCs, obtained approximately 35 days after allogeneic stem cell transplant with posttransplant cyclophosphamide. CDR3 coding DNA: TGCGCCAGCAGCGCCCAGGGGGGAGGTGAAAAACTGTTTTTT. Protein: CASSAQGGGEKLFF.